The rows below give T cell receptor beta chains drawn from one sample of a study of vaccination and CD4 T cells after COVID-19. These receptors lack a known antigen. Using its own MiXCR run on the PCR reads, TCRdb lists one record per CDR3 protein. The data contain more than 10,000 distinct CDR3 sequences, just under 75% of them seen just once; the ten biggest clones take up more than 25%. Material: CD4+ T cells from blood, cultured in vitro. These TCRs come from a human donor who had recovered from COVID-19. Both conserved end residues are part of each CDR3. D genes are given only for firm matches. Only part of the rows carry a size: once, few, many, or a class if the clone is expanded.

j_call d_call clone_size v_call cdr3_length cdr3_nt cdr3_aa
TRBJ2-1 TRBD2 - TRBV7-2 16 TGTGCCAGCAGCGGGAGACTAGCGGGAGGGCGAAATGAGCAGTTCTTC CASSGRLAGGRNEQFF
TRBJ1-2 TRBD1 few TRBV6-1 15 TGTGCCAGCAGTGGACAGGGACGGGTTGACTATGGCTACACCTTC CASSGQGRVDYGYTF
TRBJ2-1 TRBD1 once TRBV24-1 16 TGTGCCACCAGTGTCCACAGGGGGCGAGCTTACAATGAGCAGTTCTTC CATSVHRGRAYNEQFF
TRBJ1-2 - - TRBV30 12 TGTGCCTGGCTGAAACAGGCGGGGGGCTACACCTTC CAWLKQAGGYTF
TRBJ2-1 TRBD2 - TRBV28 18 TGTGCCAGCAGGCCCGGGTCTAGCGGGGTCCTTTCCTACAATGAGCAGTTCTTC CASRPGSSGVLSYNEQFF
TRBJ1-5 TRBD1 - TRBV6-2/TRBV6-3 13 TGTGCCAGCCAAGACAGGGTATTTCAGCCCCAGCATTTT CASQDRVFQPQHF
TRBJ1-3 - - TRBV7-9 15 TGTGCCAGCAGCTTAGTGTCAGTCTCCGGAAACACCATATATTTT CASSLVSVSGNTIYF
TRBJ1-1 - - TRBV19 13 TGTGCCAGTCCTGGTGTGGGGTCGGCTGGAGCTTTCTTT CASPGVGSAGAFF
TRBJ1-5 - - TRBV20-1 16 TGCAGTGCGCGAAAGAGAGGGCAGTATAGCAATCAGCCCCAGCATTTT CSARKRGQYSNQPQHF
TRBJ2-2 TRBD2 - TRBV4-3 15 TGCGCCAGCAGCCGAGTGGGGACTAGGGCCGGGGAGCTGTTTTTT CASSRVGTRAGELFF
TRBJ1-1 - - TRBV7-2 14 TGTGCCAGCAGCTTAGTTGTCGGTAACACTGAAGCTTTCTTT CASSLVVGNTEAFF
TRBJ1-2 TRBD1 once TRBV28 13 TGTGCCAGCAGTTTAATGACAGGGGACGGCTACACCTTC CASSLMTGDGYTF
TRBJ1-5 - - TRBV3-1 15 TGTGCCAGCAGCCAAGACTTAAGATCCTATCAGCCCCAGCATTTT CASSQDLRSYQPQHF
TRBJ2-7 - - TRBV6-2/TRBV6-3 15 TGTGCCAGCAGTTACTCGAGAGGGAGAAGGGGCGAGCAGTACTTC CASSYSRGRRGEQYF
TRBJ1-2 - - TRBV27 13 TGTGCCAGCAGTTTTCGAGGGGTTTATGGCTACACCTTC CASSFRGVYGYTF
TRBJ2-3 - - TRBV28 14 TGTGCCAGCAGAACTAGGTTGGGCACAGATACGCAGTATTTT CASRTRLGTDTQYF
TRBJ2-7 TRBD1 - TRBV27 13 TGTGCCAGCAGAATCCAGGGGGCAGACGAGCAGTACTTC CASRIQGADEQYF